The clone carrying this TCR beta chain was picked up many times. Unique molecular identifiers were incorporated during preparation of the TCRbeta library. Via MiXCR, TCRdb re-called the PCR reads, giving one row per CDR3 protein. The table includes 180,000 or so distinct CDR3 sequences, around 5.9% detected once. The source of the sample is a study of T-cell reconstitution after alpha-beta-depleted transplantation in children. This CDR3 has 16 residues. Germline values: CDR1 MNHEY, CDR2 SVGEGT. Trimming left V 8 bases short and J 4 bases short, with 21 bases between. Sequenced here: PBMCs, sampled before TCRalphabeta/CD19-depleted stem cell transplant. The clonotype was recovered from a girl less than two years old with combined immunodeficiency, due to receive a stem cell transplant. The genes are TRBV6-2 or TRBV6-3 and TRBJ2-1; no definite D call. The CDR3 region has the DNA TGTGCCAGCGGCGTCCCAGACTCATCTCTTTACAATGAGCAGTTCTTC. It yields the protein CASGVPDSSLYNEQFF.